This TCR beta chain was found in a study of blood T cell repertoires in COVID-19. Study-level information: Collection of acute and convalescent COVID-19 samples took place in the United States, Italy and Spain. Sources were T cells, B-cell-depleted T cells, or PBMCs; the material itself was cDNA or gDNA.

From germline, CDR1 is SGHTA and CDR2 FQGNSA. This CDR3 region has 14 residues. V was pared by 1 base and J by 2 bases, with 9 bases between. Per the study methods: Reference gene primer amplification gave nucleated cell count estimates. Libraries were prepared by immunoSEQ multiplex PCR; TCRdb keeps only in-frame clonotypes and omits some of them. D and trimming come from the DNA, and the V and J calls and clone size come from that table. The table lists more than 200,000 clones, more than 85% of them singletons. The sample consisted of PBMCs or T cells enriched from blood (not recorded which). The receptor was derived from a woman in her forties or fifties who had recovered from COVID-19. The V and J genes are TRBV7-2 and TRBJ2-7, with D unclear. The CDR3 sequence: CASSLVGQAYEQYF. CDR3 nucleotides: TGTGCCAGCAGCTTAGTTGGGCAGGCCTACGAGCAGTACTTC.